These 22 T cell receptor beta chains were sequenced from one sample in a study of patients and donors after allogeneic stem cell transplantation. One entry per CDR3 protein, called by TCRdb with MiXCR from the RT-PCR reads. The top ten clones hold roughly 79% of a sample with about 24,000 distinct CDR3 sequences, approximately 42% of them seen once. Sequencing used blood, either unsorted or a sorted T cell fraction (not recorded which). The receptors derive from a human donor who was either an allogeneic HSCT recipient or a stem cell or donor lymphocyte infusion donor (not recorded which). It is not recorded whose cells these are; they may come from a transplant donor.

The V call is TRBV20-1, the J call TRBJ2-7, with TRBD1 matching 10 bases. V dropped 3 bases and J dropped 4; count of bases not matched to a gene: 6. Germline loops: CDR1 DFQATT, CDR2 SNEGSKA (reference sequence). The CDR3 runs to 14 residues. The CDR3 protein is CSASPGTGAYEQYF. In DNA form, the CDR3 reads TGCAGTGCTAGTCCCGGGACAGGGGCATACGAGCAGTACTTC.

V is TRBV9 and J is TRBJ2-3, with 10 bases fitting TRBD2. The CDR3 contains 16 residues. The V and J ends lost 0 bases and 2 bases, in that order; junction bases with no gene match: 3. Germline CDR1 is SGDLS and CDR2 is YYNGEE. DNA for the CDR3: TGTGCCAGCAGCGTAGTAGCGGGGGGCCCCACAGATACGCAGTATTTT. Protein sequence: CASSVVAGGPTDTQYF.

The chain is built from TRBV20-1 and TRBJ2-7, with TRBD1 as a possible D gene (6 bases). The CDR3 extends over 15 amino acids. Between the trimmed V and J ends, which lost 1 base and 1 base, there was a span of 14 bases. Germline loops: CDR1 DFQATT, CDR2 SNEGSKA (reference sequence). The CDR3 loop is CSARGVGGESYEQYF. The CDR3 nucleotides read TGCAGTGCTAGAGGGGTAGGGGGAGAATCCTACGAGCAGTACTTC.

The chain couples TRBV5-8 to TRBJ2-5; D might be TRBD1 or TRBD2, each matching 7 bases. Looked up from germline, CDR1 is SGHTS and CDR2 is YDEGEE. The CDR3 contains 17 residues. The V gene lost 1 base and the J gene lost 5 bases, with 21 bases spanning the gap. CDR3 sequence: CASSLYPTGRVWETQYF. The CDR3 DNA reads as TGTGCCAGCAGCTTGTACCCGACAGGGAGGGTGTGGGAGACCCAGTACTTC.

This clonotype was detected a few times. The rearrangement joins TRBV6-1 to TRBJ1-2; D might be TRBD1 (6 bases). The germline V and J ends were trimmed by 3 bases and 4 bases, with 18 bases remaining between them. Germline V gene lookup returns CDR1 MNHNS and CDR2 SASEGT. The CDR3 length is 16 residues. The chain's CDR3 is CASSEEGRGTSYGYTF. The DNA of the CDR3 is TGTGCCAGCAGTGAGGAGGGGAGGGGGACGAGCTATGGCTACACCTTC.

The chain is built from TRBV27 and TRBJ2-1, with 11 nucleotides matching TRBD2. The V and J ends lost 6 bases and 9 bases, in that order; junction bases with no gene match: 10. This CDR3 has 15 amino acids. Per the germline V gene, CDR1 is MNHEY and CDR2 is SMNVEV (reference sequence). CDR3 amino acids: CASRRLAGGPGEQFF. For the CDR3, the DNA is TGTGCCAGCAGGCGGTTAGCGGGAGGGCCGGGTGAGCAGTTCTTC.

The gene calls are TRBV6-6 and TRBJ1-5; 10 nucleotides match TRBD1. CDR1 and CDR2 (germline): MNHNY, SVGAGI (reference sequence). This CDR3 comprises 16 residues. The J segment lost 7 bases and the V segment lost 5 bases, leaving 11 bases of the junction unmatched. DNA for the CDR3: TGTGCCAGCAGTACGGCCGGGACAGGGGTGAGGCAGCCCCAGCATTTT. Its translation: CASSTAGTGVRQPQHF.

The rearrangement uses TRBV18 and TRBJ2-7; TRBD1 aligns across 7 bases. From germline, CDR1 is KGHSH and CDR2 LQKENI. Trimming at V came to 0 bases and at J to 2 bases, leaving 4 bases not matched to a gene. The CDR3 consists of 15 residues. The CDR3 DNA reads as TGTGCCAGCTCACCACCCTGGACAGGAACCTACGAGCAGTACTTC. This gives the protein CASSPPWTGTYEQYF.

The J gene is TRBJ2-2, the V gene TRBV3-1; D may be TRBD1 (6 bases). Trimming took off 3 bases at V and 1 base at J, with 9 bases between the two ends. CDR1 and CDR2 from the germline V gene are LGHDT and YNNKEL (reference sequence). This CDR3 comprises 15 residues. CDR3 bases: TGTGCCAGCAGCCATCAGACAGGGAACACCGGGGAGCTGTTTTTT. Its translation is CASSHQTGNTGELFF.

This clonotype came up a few times. The J gene is TRBJ1-2, the V gene TRBV9, with D tentatively TRBD1 (6 bases). The CDR3 loop spans 16 amino acids. V lost 4 bases to trimming and J lost 3 bases, with 19 bases between them. Germline CDR1 SGDLS, CDR2 YYNGEE. CDR3 sequence: CASSLPGLGAYYGYTF. As DNA, the CDR3 is TGTGCCAGCAGCCTCCCCGGGTTGGGGGCGTACTATGGCTACACCTTC.

In this sample, this clonotype turned up a few times. This chain links TRBV3-1 with TRBJ1-1, with no clear D. CDR1 and CDR2 (germline): LGHDT, YNNKEL (reference sequence). The CDR3 is 17 amino acids. V shed 2 bases and J shed 0 bases, with 16 bases lying between them. CDR3 nucleotide sequence: TGTGCCAGCAGCCAATACACCGGACCGGTCATGAACACTGAAGCTTTCTTT. This gives the protein CASSQYTGPVMNTEAFF.

This clonotype turned up a few times. The chain has TRBV5-1 and TRBJ1-1, with 8 bases matching TRBD1. Trimming at V came to 2 bases and at J to 6 bases, leaving 15 bases not matched to a gene. CDR3 size: 17 residues. Germline V gives CDR1 SGHRS, CDR2 YFSETQ. Here the CDR3 reads CASSLADRGREKPEAFF. As DNA, the CDR3 is TGCGCCAGCAGCTTAGCTGACAGGGGAAGAGAAAAACCTGAAGCTTTCTTT.

A few counts support this clonotype. The gene calls are TRBV5-1 and TRBJ1-1, with 9 bases aligning to TRBD1. The CDR3 loop spans 16 amino acids. The V segment lost 3 bases and the J segment 4 bases; nucleotides outside the gene matches: 10. Germline V CDR1 and CDR2: SGHRS, YFSETQ. The CDR3 DNA reads as TGCGCCAGCAGCTCGCATTTACAGGGGGCAAGCACTGAAGCTTTCTTT. Encoded protein: CASSSHLQGASTEAFF.

J is TRBJ1-1 and V is TRBV7-3; the D is unclear. Trimming cost V 2 bases and J 4 bases, with 8 bases left between them. Germline V gives CDR1 SGHTA, CDR2 FQGTGA. This CDR3 has 13 residues. The CDR3 is CASSLLVGTEAFF. CDR3 sequence (DNA): TGTGCCAGCAGCTTATTGGTAGGCACTGAAGCTTTCTTT.

The rearrangement uses TRBV27 and TRBJ1-1, with 9 bases aligning to TRBD1. Germline values: CDR1 MNHEY, CDR2 SMNVEV (reference sequence). The CDR3 extends over 14 amino acids. V gave up 5 bases and J gave up 4 bases; unmatched junction bases: 5. In DNA form, the CDR3 reads TGTGCCAGCAGTCGGACAGGGGTTACCACTGAAGCTTTCTTT. Its translation is CASSRTGVTTEAFF.

This clonotype was counted a single time. The chain recombines TRBV29-1 with TRBJ1-4, with 7 nucleotides matching TRBD1. With V trimmed by 7 bases and J by 6 bases, 5 bases remained unmatched. This CDR3 contains 12 residues. The germline gives CDR1 SQVTM, CDR2 ANQGSEA. The CDR3 protein is CSARGRDEKLFF. As DNA, the CDR3 is TGCAGCGCCAGGGGGAGGGATGAAAAACTGTTTTTT.

The sample holds a few counts of this clonotype. The V call is TRBV6-5, the J call TRBJ1-2, with D hard to call. CDR3 length equals 16 residues. The germline CDR1 and CDR2 sequences are MNHEY and SVGAGI. V was cut by 5 bases and J by 4 bases, with 20 bases left in between. The CDR3 spells CASSQTNLGRVYGYTF. CDR3 DNA: TGTGCCAGCAGTCAAACCAATCTGGGCCGAGTCTATGGCTACACCTTC.

In its sample, this clonotype was seen a few times. V usage is TRBV10-1 and J usage is TRBJ1-1, with unresolved D. The germline V and J ends were trimmed by 4 bases and 0 bases, with 6 bases remaining between them. Germline V gene sequence: CDR1 WNHNN, CDR2 SYGVQD (reference sequence). The CDR3 spans 13 residues. CDR3 nucleotide sequence: TGCGCCAGCAGTGTACAATTGAACACTGAAGCTTTCTTT. This gives the protein CASSVQLNTEAFF.

This chain connects TRBV5-1 to TRBJ1-1, with D hard to call. V lost 0 bases to trimming and J lost 1 base, with 10 bases between them. The CDR3 covers 15 residues. The V gene's germline CDR1 is SGHRS and CDR2 YFSETQ. The CDR3 region is CASSLGFMGNTEAFF. CDR3 bases: TGCGCCAGCAGCTTGGGCTTCATGGGGAACACTGAAGCTTTCTTT.

The gene calls are TRBV24-1 and TRBJ1-2, with 7 positions matching TRBD1. CDR1 is KGHDR, CDR2 SFDVKD, per germline. The V and J ends lost 4 bases and 7 bases, in that order; junction bases with no gene match: 2. The CDR3 is 12 residues long. The CDR3 DNA sequence: TGTGCCACCAGTGACAACAGGGGTGGCTACACCTTC. It yields the protein CATSDNRGGYTF.

The V and J genes are TRBV7-7 and TRBJ2-2, with no clear D. Deletions cut 2 bases from V and 2 bases from J, with 6 bases between. CDR3 length equals 14 residues. The V gene's germline CDR1 is SSHAT and CDR2 FNYEAQ (reference sequence). In DNA form, the CDR3 reads TGTGCCAGCAGCTTAAGGGTCAACACCGGGGAGCTGTTTTTT. The encoded protein is CASSLRVNTGELFF.

The chain employs TRBV7-9 and TRBJ2-1; perhaps TRBD2 as D (5 bases). CDR1 and CDR2 (germline): SEHNR, FQNEAQ (reference sequence). This CDR3 has 12 amino acids. Trimming shortened V by 1 base and J by 9 bases, and 7 bases separated the two germline ends. The CDR3 DNA sequence: TGTGCCAGCAGCTTAGTCGGGGTTGAGCAGTTCTTC. Protein product: CASSLVGVEQFF.